These 28 T cell receptor beta chains originate from one sample sequenced in a study of control samples from healthy donors and cancer patients. The method was immunoSEQ multiplex PCR; TCRdb's version includes in-frame clones alone and lacks a portion of them. Of 75,000 to 100,000 clones in the sample, roughly 86% were seen once. Sequenced material: blood. Receptors were obtained from a man aged 55 to 70 in good health.

The V and J genes are TRBV19 and TRBJ1-3; no clear D gene. V dropped 1 base and J dropped 0 bases, with 13 bases sitting between them. The CDR3 runs to 17 residues. Looked up from germline, CDR1 is LNHDA and CDR2 is SQIVND (reference sequence). The CDR3 nucleotides are TGTGCCAGTAGTATAGCCGACGCCTTGATCTCTGGAAACACCATATATTTT. It yields the protein CASSIADALISGNTIYF.

The rearrangement joins TRBV19 to TRBJ1-1; 8 bases align to TRBD1. The CDR3 covers 16 residues. The ends lost 2 bases at V and 1 base at J; junction bases unmatched: 6. Germline loops: CDR1 LNHDA, CDR2 SQIVND (reference sequence). The CDR3 region has the DNA TGTGCCAGTAGTATAAAGACAGGGGCCGGGAACACTGAAGCTTTCTTT. It yields the protein CASSIKTGAGNTEAFF.

The chain employs TRBV5-5 and TRBJ2-2, with 7 bases lining up with TRBD2. V trimming: 2 bases; J trimming: 2 bases; junction bases outside the gene matches: 3. The CDR3 is made up of 15 amino acids. Germline V lookup: CDR1 SGHKS, CDR2 YYEKEE (reference sequence). The CDR3 DNA sequence: TGTGCCAGCAGCTTAGGGAGGGGAAACACCGGGGAGCTGTTTTTT. This encodes CASSLGRGNTGELFF.

The chain couples TRBV7-6 to TRBJ2-7; D unclear. The CDR3 length is 14 residues. Germline V gives CDR1 SGHVS, CDR2 FNYEAQ. V was pared by 1 base and J by 5 bases, with 12 bases between. CDR3 DNA: TGTGCCAGCAGCTTAGATGTAGGAAAACACGAGCAGTACTTC. As protein: CASSLDVGKHEQYF.

The chain couples TRBV30 to TRBJ2-2; 10 bases match TRBD2. Germline-derived CDR1 and CDR2 are GTSNPN and SVGIG (reference sequence). The V and J ends lost 2 bases and 0 bases, in that order; junction bases with no gene match: 12. The CDR3 sequence is 19 residues long. The CDR3 DNA reads TGTGCCTGGAGTCCTCCCTGGACTAGCGGCTTCGCGAACACCGGGGAGCTGTTTTTT. Protein product: CAWSPPWTSGFANTGELFF.

The V gene is TRBV30, the J gene TRBJ1-2, with 10 positions matching TRBD1. Germline-derived CDR1 and CDR2 are GTSNPN and SVGIG (reference sequence). The CDR3 is 14 amino acids. Losses at the gene ends were 2 bases for V and 4 bases for J; bases not matched to a gene: 4. CDR3 residues: CAWSPDRGAYGYTF. CDR3 DNA sequence: TGTGCCTGGAGTCCGGACAGGGGGGCCTATGGCTACACCTTC. Supplemented by reference TRBV30 and TRBJ1-2, the full variable domain reads SQTIHQWPATLVQPVGSPLSLECTVEGTSNPNLYWYRQAAGRGLQLLFYSVGIGQISSEVPQNLSASRPQDRQFILSSKKLLLSDSGFYLCAWSPDRGAYGYTFGSGTRLTVV.

This clone appeared once. The gene calls are TRBV7-6 and TRBJ2-2; 9 nucleotides agree with TRBD2. CDR1 is SGHVS and CDR2 is FNYEAQ in the germline V gene. The V segment lost 2 bases and the J segment 1 base; nucleotides outside the gene matches: 2. The length of the CDR3 is 16 residues. The CDR3 coding sequence is TGTGCCAGCAGCTTAACGACTAGCGGGAACACCGGGGAGCTGTTTTTT. Translation: CASSLTTSGNTGELFF.

CDR3 nucleotide sequence: TGTGCCGTTAGGGATCAAGAGGGGGGGGGCTCACCCCTCCACTTT. This sequence encodes CAVRDQEGGGSPLHF. The chain recombines TRBV10-3 with TRBJ1-6; maybe TRBD1 (6 bases). In germline, CDR1 is ENHRY, CDR2 SYGVKD. The length of the CDR3 is 15 residues. The V and J ends lost 11 bases and 10 bases respectively, with 24 bases between them.

The chain carries TRBV18 and TRBJ1-1, with 9 bases fitting TRBD1. The CDR3 consists of 18 residues. From germline, CDR1 is KGHSH and CDR2 LQKENI. With 3 bases clipped from V and 5 bases from J, the junction kept 16 bases outside the gene matches. The CDR3 bases are TGTGCCAGCTCACCTAACCAACAGGGGGCGGGCGGAGGGACTGAAGCTTTCTTT. It translates to CASSPNQQGAGGGTEAFF.

This chain uses TRBV24-1 with TRBJ1-5, with 9 bases that match TRBD1. CDR1 KGHDR and CDR2 SFDVKD come from the germline V gene. The CDR3 runs to 15 residues. V trimming: 5 bases; J trimming: 4 bases; junction bases outside the gene matches: 5. The CDR3, as DNA: TGTGCCACCAGTGGGGGGACAGGGACTAATCAGCCCCAGCATTTT. It encodes CATSGGTGTNQPQHF.

The chain carries TRBV14 and TRBJ1-1; unclear D gene. The length of the CDR3 is 16 residues. The V gene's germline CDR1 is SGHDN and CDR2 FVKESK. The V gene lost 4 bases and the J gene lost 6 bases, with 21 bases spanning the gap. CDR3 in DNA: TGTGCCAGCAGCCCCCAGCAGGTTGAGGCCTCGGCTGAAGCTTTCTTT. This translates into CASSPQQVEASAEAFF. Drawing the rest from reference TRBV14 and TRBJ1-1, the complete variable domain is EAGVTQFPSHSVIEKGQTVTLRCDPISGHDNLYWYRRVMGKEIKFLLHFVKESKQDESGMPNNRFLAERTGGTYSTLKVQPAELEDSGVYFCASSPQQVEASAEAFFGQGTRLTVV.

This clone was counted once. The V gene is TRBV28, the J gene TRBJ2-7, with D possibly being TRBD1 or TRBD2 (5 bases each). V was trimmed by 5 bases and J by 2 bases, leaving 13 bases between them. The CDR3 has 14 residues. CDR1 is MDHEN and CDR2 is SYDVKM in the germline V gene. CDR3 sequence reads: CASSPIGGAYEQYF. DNA of the CDR3: TGTGCCAGCAGTCCCATTGGGGGTGCCTACGAGCAGTACTTC.

The chain employs TRBV7-8 and TRBJ2-7; TRBD2 aligns across 7 bases. CDR1 SGHVS and CDR2 FQNEAQ come from the germline V gene. Unmatched junction bases numbered 16, after V lost 0 bases and J lost 2 bases. This CDR3 has 19 residues. CDR3 DNA sequence: TGTGCCAGCAGCTTAGCGCTAAGACGGTCTAGCGGAGAAACCTACGAGCAGTACTTC. Its translation: CASSLALRRSSGETYEQYF.

The J gene is TRBJ1-6, the V gene TRBV6-5, with TRBD1 matching 7 bases. The germline V gene has CDR1 MNHEY and CDR2 SVGAGI. With 4 bases clipped from V and 8 bases from J, the junction kept 2 bases outside the gene matches. This CDR3 is built from 13 residues. This CDR3 reads CASSFRGDSPLHF. The CDR3 nucleotides are TGTGCCAGCAGTTTCAGGGGGGATTCACCCCTCCACTTT.

This chain joins TRBV6-5 and TRBJ2-1, with TRBD1 identical over 8 bases. Trimming cost V 0 bases and J 9 bases; bases outside gene matches: 4. This CDR3 spans 14 amino acids. The germline V gene encodes CDR1 MNHEY and CDR2 SVGAGI. CDR3 bases: TGTGCCAGCAGTTACTCGCAGGGGGCAGGTGAGCAGTTCTTC. It translates to CASSYSQGAGEQFF.

The chain recombines TRBV30 with TRBJ1-2; D is uncertain. V lost 0 bases and J 2 bases, leaving 7 bases between the germline ends. The CDR3 runs to 13 residues. Germline CDR1 GTSNPN, CDR2 SVGIG (reference sequence). CDR3 DNA sequence: TGTGCCTGGAGTGTACACAGCAACTATGGCTACACCTTC. Translation gives CAWSVHSNYGYTF.

The CDR3 region is CAWAGTGARTDTQYF. DNA for the CDR3: TGTGCCTGGGCCGGGACAGGGGCTCGCACAGATACGCAGTATTTT. V usage is TRBV30 and J usage is TRBJ2-3; TRBD1 matches 10 bases. This CDR3 comprises 15 residues. J gave up 1 base and V 5 bases, and 6 bases lay outside the gene matches. Per germline, CDR1 GTSNPN and CDR2 SVGIG (reference sequence).

The chain joins TRBV10-3 to TRBJ2-7, with TRBD1 identical over 8 bases. CDR1 is ENHRY, CDR2 SYGVKD, per germline. This CDR3 is built from 13 residues. V lost 8 bases, J lost 5 bases, and 8 bases stayed unmatched. The CDR3 region is CAIAWTGNDEQYF. The DNA for the CDR3 is TGTGCCATCGCCTGGACAGGGAATGACGAGCAGTACTTC.

The genes are TRBV9 and TRBJ1-2; TRBD1 might be the D (6 bases). Germline assignment: CDR1 SGDLS and CDR2 YYNGEE. With 0 bases removed from V and 7 bases from J, the gap between germline ends came to 16 bases. This CDR3 contains 15 residues. The CDR3 coding sequence is TGTGCCAGCAGCGTAGACCCTCGGGGGGCAGGTGGCTACACCTTC. The encoded protein is CASSVDPRGAGGYTF.

This clone was recorded a few times. The chain carries TRBV5-1 and TRBJ1-5; TRBD1 matches at 9 bases. This CDR3 spans 15 amino acids. Germline CDR1 SGHRS, CDR2 YFSETQ. The V gene end was trimmed by 0 bases and the J gene end by 7 bases; junction bases not matched to a gene: 5. As DNA, the CDR3 is TGCGCCAGCAGCTTGGAGGCCGACAGGGGGCAGCCCCAGCATTTT. It yields the protein CASSLEADRGQPQHF.

V and J are TRBV13 and TRBJ2-7, with a tentative D call TRBD1 (5 bases). The CDR3 loop spans 14 amino acids. Deletions cut 2 bases from V and 7 bases from J, with 15 bases between. The germline gives CDR1 PRHDT, CDR2 FYEKMQ (reference sequence). The CDR3 spells CASSLRGGHLEQYF. The CDR3 DNA sequence: TGTGCCAGCAGCTTAAGGGGTGGGCACTTGGAGCAGTACTTC.

The V call is TRBV6-5, the J call TRBJ1-2; 7 nucleotides agree with TRBD1. CDR3 length: 13 amino acids. V lost 1 base and J lost 6; bases outside the gene matches: 2. CDR1 and CDR2 from the germline V gene are MNHEY and SVGAGI. CDR3 loop: CASSYFRGNGYTF. The CDR3 DNA sequence: TGTGCCAGCAGTTACTTCAGGGGGAATGGCTACACCTTC.

The V call is TRBV2, the J call TRBJ1-2; 8 nucleotides match TRBD1. The CDR3 sequence is 12 residues long. After removal of 7 bases from V and 4 bases from J, the junction contained 2 bases not matched to a gene. Germline lookup yields CDR1 SNHLY and CDR2 FYNNEI. The CDR3 here is CASTGQAYGYTF. DNA for the CDR3: TGTGCCAGCACGGGACAGGCCTATGGCTACACCTTC.

This clone has a single count. V usage is TRBV19 and J usage is TRBJ2-5, with 7 nucleotides matching TRBD1. CDR1 LNHDA and CDR2 SQIVND come from the germline V gene (reference sequence). J was trimmed by 2 bases and V by 4 bases; bases with no gene match: 4. This CDR3 is 14 amino acids long. The CDR3 nucleotides read TGTGCCAGTAGTAGGACAGGCCGACAAGAGACCCAGTACTTC. Translated, it gives CASSRTGRQETQYF.

This clone was seen more than once but under ten times. The rearrangement joins TRBV11-1 to TRBJ2-1; TRBD2 is a possible D gene (8 bases). CDR1 SGHAT and CDR2 FQDESV come from the germline V gene (reference sequence). The CDR3 sequence is 16 residues long. Trimming pared 6 bases from V and 4 bases from J, leaving 19 bases between. CDR3 protein: CASRPTGGGQYNEQFF. The DNA for the CDR3 is TGTGCCAGCAGACCCACCGGGGGGGGACAGTACAATGAGCAGTTCTTC.

V usage is TRBV27 and J usage is TRBJ1-5; D may be TRBD1 (5 bases). Germline assignment: CDR1 MNHEY and CDR2 SMNVEV (reference sequence). V gave up 4 bases and J gave up 2 bases, with 12 bases separating them. The CDR3 has 15 residues. The CDR3 DNA is TGTGCCAGCAGTTCCCTCGACAGAGGCAATCAGCCCCAGCATTTT. It encodes CASSSLDRGNQPQHF.

The chain employs TRBV19 and TRBJ2-2, with D maybe TRBD2 (6 bases). V was clipped by 9 bases and J by 6 bases, with 23 bases between them. This CDR3 region has 16 residues. Germline V lookup: CDR1 LNHDA, CDR2 SQIVND (reference sequence). The CDR3 protein is CASRRGRAPSAGELFF. As DNA, the CDR3 is TGTGCCAGCAGACGGGGTAGGGCCCCTAGCGCCGGGGAGCTGTTTTTT.

The CDR3 is CASKLRQVTEAFF. CDR3 bases: TGCGCCAGCAAGTTACGACAAGTAACTGAAGCTTTCTTT. The gene calls are TRBV5-1 and TRBJ1-1; the D is unclear. Germline V CDR1 and CDR2: SGHRS, YFSETQ. Trimming pared 6 bases from V and 5 bases from J, leaving 14 bases between. This CDR3 contains 13 residues.